This T cell receptor beta chain derives from a study of T cell responses to AZD1222 COVID-19 vaccine. Study results and caveats: Spike-specific TCR breadth and depth grew following two AZD1222 doses. CD4 TCRs covered the whole spike, strongest at regions 160-218 and 743-854. After the peak T cell response, and only then, were repertoires sampled. Possibly, clonal diversity was underestimated; donors were largely white British and included more females.

CDR3 size: 18 residues. The germline gives CDR1 MDHEN, CDR2 SYDVKM. V lost 1 base to trimming and J lost 0 bases; unmatched junction nucleotides: 4. Of note for this clone: The antigen is not known.

The data were produced by immunoSEQ multiplex PCR, yet TCRdb's version contains in-frame clones alone and is incomplete. The sample holds tens of thousands of clones, under 90% seen once. The clonotype originates from an adult in good health. The material was peripheral blood, obtained on day 0 of AZD1222 vaccination. The chain carries TRBV28 and TRBJ2-4, with 12 nucleotides matching TRBD2. The CDR3 here is CASSLSSGRAQAKNIQYF. In DNA, the CDR3 is TGTGCCAGCAGTTTATCTAGCGGGAGGGCCCAAGCCAAAAACATTCAGTACTTC.